Many counts were recorded for the clone carrying this T cell receptor (beta chain). These data are taken from a study of Graves' ophthalmopathy and Graves' hyperthyroidism. Between the trimmed V and J ends, which lost 3 bases and 6 bases, there was a span of 12 bases. This CDR3 contains 14 residues. The germline CDR1 and CDR2 sequences are MGHDK and SYGVNS. As the template, RNA transcripts were used to amplify TCR beta CDR3 regions. A first-round RT-PCR used HTBI primers, followed by a second-round multiplex PCR. TCRdb reanalysed the multiplex PCR reads using MiXCR and keeps one entry per CDR3 protein. The sample records 740,000 or so distinct CDR3 sequences, approximately 40% being singletons.

The gene calls are TRBV25-1 and TRBJ1-5; maybe TRBD1 (5 bases). Sequencing was performed on peripheral blood. This sequence originates from an adult man with Graves' ophthalmopathy. CDR3 loop: CASSEQGRGQPQHF. The DNA of the CDR3 is TGTGCCAGCAGTGAGCAGGGTAGAGGTCAGCCCCAGCATTTT.